The clone carrying this T cell receptor beta chain occurred many times. Its specificity is unknown. The data were taken from a study of T cell repertoires in cytomegalovirus infection. Study-level background: A matching HLA type, together with CMV infection, was signaled by public TCR beta signatures.

Losses at the gene ends were 3 bases for V and 0 bases for J; bases not matched to a gene: 3. This CDR3 has 15 amino acids. In germline, CDR1 is SGHTA, CDR2 FQGNSA. TCRdb recomputed calls from the reads with MiXCR, one row per CDR3 protein. The sample lists 250,000 to 300,000 distinct CDR3 sequences, roughly 13% occurring once. Whole-study findings and limits: Dominating the ex vivo response were TCR beta clonotypes that were CMV-specific and HLA-C-restricted. Based on cumulative public TCR beta family frequency, carriers of CMV plus the relevant HLA were identified.

The sample taken for sequencing was PBMCs. This TCR was recovered from a human donor in good health (CMV status not recorded). Some clones in this sample may be carry-over from other donors' samples. The gene calls are TRBV7-2 and TRBJ2-3; 7 bases are shared with TRBD2. In nucleotides, the CDR3 is TGTGCCAGCAGCTTTAGCGGGCCTAGCACAGATACGCAGTATTTT. Its translation is CASSFSGPSTDTQYF. The full variable domain, rest sourced from reference TRBV7-2 and TRBJ2-3, is GAGVSQSPSNKVTEKGKDVELRCDPISGHTALYWYRQSLGQGLEFLIYFQGNSAPDKSGLPSDRFSAERTGGSVSTLTIQRTQQEDSAVYLCASSFSGPSTDTQYFGPGTRLTVL.